This TCR beta chain was sequenced during a study of response to subunit inactivated influenza vaccine. V lost 3 bases to trimming and J lost 5 bases, with 16 bases between them. The CDR3 has 15 residues. The germline CDR1 and CDR2 sequences are MRHNA and SNTAGT. MiXCR, run by TCRdb on the RT-PCR reads, gives a single entry per CDR3 protein. Of about 530,000 distinct CDR3 sequences in the sample, around 13% were seen once. Notes on the study in general: Authors suggested seasonal influenza vaccinations each recruit few new T cells.

This clonotype came up a few times. Its target is unknown. The sequence came from a man in his fifties who received an inactivated influenza vaccine. The chain links TRBV6-4 to TRBJ1-2, with D unresolved. Specimen: PBMCs from blood, collected roughly 47 days after vaccination. DNA of the CDR3: TGTGCCAGCAGTGAATCCGTAGGCCCGGGGTATGGCTACACCTTC. Protein product: CASSESVGPGYGYTF.